The following is a T cell receptor (beta chain) sequence with its context. Its antigen is unknown. The sample comes from a study of cytomegalovirus exposure and HLA in healthy donors. Study observations and caveats: Cytomegalovirus status was reportedly diagnosed by the classifier with high specificity and sensitivity. Fewer N-insertions (relative to the roughly 730-donor mean) were reportedly seen in an Asian-associated ancestry cluster in a later analysis. The study labeled around 160 TCR beta chains cytomegalovirus-associated. Specificity of a few CMV-associated chains for CMV antigens was verified in vitro.

PCR used 60 Vbeta primers and 13 Jbeta primers. Profiled with immunoSEQ multiplex PCR; TCRdb holds only in-frame clones, not every one. The sample contains 85,000 to 95,000 clones, 70% to 85% of which appear only once. Germline CDR1 MNHEY, CDR2 SVGAGI. After removal of 6 bases from V and 6 bases from J, the junction contained 8 bases not matched to a gene. This CDR3 has 14 residues. The sequenced material came from PBMCs. This receptor was taken from a man aged 30-40 years in good health and CMV-seropositive. The V and J genes are TRBV6-5 and TRBJ1-5; 7 bases fit TRBD1. CDR3 residues: CASSYTGASQPQHF. The CDR3 DNA sequence: TGTGCCAGCAGCTATACAGGGGCGAGTCAGCCCCAGCATTTT.